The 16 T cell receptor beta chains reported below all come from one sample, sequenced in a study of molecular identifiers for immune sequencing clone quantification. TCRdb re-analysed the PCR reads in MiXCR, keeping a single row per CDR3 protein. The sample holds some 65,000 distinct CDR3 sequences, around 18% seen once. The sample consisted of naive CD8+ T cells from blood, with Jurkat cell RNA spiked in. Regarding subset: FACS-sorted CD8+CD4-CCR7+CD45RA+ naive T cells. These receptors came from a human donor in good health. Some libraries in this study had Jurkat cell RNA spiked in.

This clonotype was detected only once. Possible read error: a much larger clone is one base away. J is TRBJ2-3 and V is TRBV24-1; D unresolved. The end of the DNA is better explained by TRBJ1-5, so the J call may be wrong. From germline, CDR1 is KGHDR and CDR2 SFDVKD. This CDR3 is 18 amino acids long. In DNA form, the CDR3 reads TGTGCCACCAGTGATTTACCACTAGCGGGAGGAAGCACAGATACGCAGCATTTT. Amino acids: CATSDLPLAGGSTDTQHF.

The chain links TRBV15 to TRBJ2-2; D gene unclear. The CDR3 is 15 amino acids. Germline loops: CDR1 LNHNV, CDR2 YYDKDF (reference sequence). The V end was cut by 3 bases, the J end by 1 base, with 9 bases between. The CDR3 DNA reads TGTGCCACCAGCAGGCCCGCAGGGAACACCGGGGAGCTGTTTTTT. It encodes CATSRPAGNTGELFF.

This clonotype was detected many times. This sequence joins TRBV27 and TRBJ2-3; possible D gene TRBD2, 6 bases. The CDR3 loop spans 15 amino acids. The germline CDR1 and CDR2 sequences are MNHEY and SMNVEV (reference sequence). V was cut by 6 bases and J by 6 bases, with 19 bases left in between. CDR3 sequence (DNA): TGTGCCAGCAGCCCGTTTCCGGGACTCAAGGATACGCAGTATTTT. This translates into CASSPFPGLKDTQYF.

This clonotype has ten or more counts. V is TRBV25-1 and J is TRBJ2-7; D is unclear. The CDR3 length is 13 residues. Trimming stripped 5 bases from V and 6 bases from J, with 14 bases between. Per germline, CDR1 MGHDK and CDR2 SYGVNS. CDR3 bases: TGTGCCAGCAGTACCGATACAGCCTTCGAGCAGTACTTC. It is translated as CASSTDTAFEQYF.

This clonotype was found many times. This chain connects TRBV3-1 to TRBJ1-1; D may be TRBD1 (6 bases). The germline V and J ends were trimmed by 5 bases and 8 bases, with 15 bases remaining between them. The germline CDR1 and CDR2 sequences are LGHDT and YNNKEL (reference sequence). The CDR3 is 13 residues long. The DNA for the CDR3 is TGTGCCAGCAGCTCGCAAGCCGGGACAGAAGCTTTCTTT. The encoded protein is CASSSQAGTEAFF.

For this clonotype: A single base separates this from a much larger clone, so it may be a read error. The CDR3 coding sequence is TGTGCCGGCAGCGAAGGACTAGCGGTCTACGAGCAGTACTTC. Its translation is CAGSEGLAVYEQYF. The chain has TRBV5-5 and TRBJ2-7; 10 nucleotides match TRBD2. The CDR3 extends over 14 amino acids. Germline V lookup: CDR1 SGHKS, CDR2 YYEKEE (reference sequence).

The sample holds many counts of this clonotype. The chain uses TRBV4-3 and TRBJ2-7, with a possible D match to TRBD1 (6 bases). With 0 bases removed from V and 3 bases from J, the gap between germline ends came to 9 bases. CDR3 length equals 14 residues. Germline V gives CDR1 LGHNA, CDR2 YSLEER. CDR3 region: CASSQDVQGYEQYF. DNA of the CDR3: TGCGCCAGCAGCCAAGATGTACAGGGCTACGAGCAGTACTTC.

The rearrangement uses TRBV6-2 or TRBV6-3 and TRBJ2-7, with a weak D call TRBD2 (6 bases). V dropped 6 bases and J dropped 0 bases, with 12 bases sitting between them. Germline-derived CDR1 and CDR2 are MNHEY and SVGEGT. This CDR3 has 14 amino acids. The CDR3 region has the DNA TGTGCCAGCAGCCCCGCACTAGCCTCCTACGAGCAGTACTTC. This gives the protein CASSPALASYEQYF.

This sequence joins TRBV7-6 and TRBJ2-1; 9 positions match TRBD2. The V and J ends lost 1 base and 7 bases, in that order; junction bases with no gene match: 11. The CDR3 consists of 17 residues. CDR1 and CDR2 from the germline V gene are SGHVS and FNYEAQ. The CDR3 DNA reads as TGTGCCAGCAGCTTAGTAGGAGGGGCTAGCGGGATTAATGAGCAGTTCTTC. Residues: CASSLVGGASGINEQFF.

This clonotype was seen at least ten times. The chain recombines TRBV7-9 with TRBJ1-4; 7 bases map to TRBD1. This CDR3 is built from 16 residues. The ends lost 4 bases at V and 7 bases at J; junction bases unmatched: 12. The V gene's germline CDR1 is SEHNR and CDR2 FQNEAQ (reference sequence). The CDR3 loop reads CASSSSRMTGFEKLFF. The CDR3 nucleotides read TGTGCCAGCAGCTCCTCCCGTATGACAGGGTTTGAAAAACTGTTTTTT.

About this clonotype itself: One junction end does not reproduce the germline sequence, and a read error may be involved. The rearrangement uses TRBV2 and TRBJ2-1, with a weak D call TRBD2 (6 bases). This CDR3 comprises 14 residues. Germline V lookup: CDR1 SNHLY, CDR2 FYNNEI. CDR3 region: CASSEGAGYNKQFF. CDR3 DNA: TGTGCCAGCAGTGAGGGCGCGGGATACAATAAGCAGTTCTTC.

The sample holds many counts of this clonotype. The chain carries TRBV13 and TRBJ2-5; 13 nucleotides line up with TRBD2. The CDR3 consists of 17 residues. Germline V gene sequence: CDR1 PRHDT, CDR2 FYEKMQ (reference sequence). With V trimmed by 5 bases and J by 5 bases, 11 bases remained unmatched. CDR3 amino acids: CASSARTGTSGTETQYF. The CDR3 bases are TGTGCCAGCAGCGCCCGCACCGGGACTAGCGGGACGGAGACCCAGTACTTC.

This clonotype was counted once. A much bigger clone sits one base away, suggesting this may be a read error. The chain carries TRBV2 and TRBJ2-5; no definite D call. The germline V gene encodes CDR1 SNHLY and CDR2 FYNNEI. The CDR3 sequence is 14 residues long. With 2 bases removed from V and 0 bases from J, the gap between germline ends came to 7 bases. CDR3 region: CASSERRNQETQYF. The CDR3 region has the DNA TGTGCCAGCAGTGAACGGCGGAACCAAGAGACCCAGTACTTC.

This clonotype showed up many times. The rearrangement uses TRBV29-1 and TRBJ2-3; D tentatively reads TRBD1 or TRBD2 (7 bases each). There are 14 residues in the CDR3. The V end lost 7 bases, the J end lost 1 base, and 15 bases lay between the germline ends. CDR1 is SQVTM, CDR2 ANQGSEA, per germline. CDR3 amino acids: CSGGRGQGTDTQYF. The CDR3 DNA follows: TGCAGCGGTGGGAGGGGGCAGGGCACAGATACGCAGTATTTT.

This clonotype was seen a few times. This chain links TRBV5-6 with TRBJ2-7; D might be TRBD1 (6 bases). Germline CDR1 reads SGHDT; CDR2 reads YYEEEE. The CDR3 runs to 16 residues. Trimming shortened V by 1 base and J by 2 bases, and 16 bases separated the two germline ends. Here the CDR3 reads CASSLFAGDTTYEQYF. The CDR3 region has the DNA TGTGCCAGCAGCTTGTTCGCTGGGGACACAACCTACGAGCAGTACTTC. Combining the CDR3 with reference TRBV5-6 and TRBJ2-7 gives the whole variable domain DAGVTQSPTHLIKTRGQQVTLRCSPKSGHDTVSWYQQALGQGPQFIFQYYEEEERQRGNFPDRFSGHQFPNYSSELNVNALLLGDSALYLCASSLFAGDTTYEQYFGPGTRLTVT.

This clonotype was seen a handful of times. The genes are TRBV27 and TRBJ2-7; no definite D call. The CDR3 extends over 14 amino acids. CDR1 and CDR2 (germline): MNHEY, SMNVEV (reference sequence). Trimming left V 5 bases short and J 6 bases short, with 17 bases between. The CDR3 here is CASSPLMPLVEQYF. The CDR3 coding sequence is TGTGCCAGCAGTCCCTTGATGCCCTTGGTCGAGCAGTACTTC.